These 25 T cell receptor beta chains were all obtained from the same sample, sequenced in a study of blood T cell repertoires in COVID-19. The assay was immunoSEQ multiplex PCR, and TCRdb's table has in-frame clones only and misses some. Among tens of thousands of clones, approximately 84% were seen once, and the ten largest hold 14% to 15%. The specimen was peripheral blood. The receptors derive from a human donor with active or convalescent COVID-19. The donor label of this sample is uncertain.

The chain uses TRBV7-3 and TRBJ2-7; D ambiguous. The CDR3 spans 15 residues. CDR1 and CDR2 from the germline V gene are SGHTA and FQGTGA. Trimming shortened V by 1 base and J by 4 bases, and 14 bases separated the two germline ends. The CDR3 sequence: CASSLNPSQEYEQYF. Here the CDR3 DNA reads TGTGCCAGCAGCTTAAACCCCTCCCAAGAGTACGAGCAGTACTTC.

This clone was found once. The J gene is TRBJ1-1, the V gene TRBV18; D call uncertain. Germline CDR1 reads KGHSH; CDR2 reads LQKENI. The CDR3 consists of 14 residues. Between the trimmed V and J ends, which lost 0 bases and 0 bases, there was a span of 5 bases. CDR3 protein: CASSPPSVNTEAFF. DNA of the CDR3: TGTGCCAGCTCACCACCGTCAGTGAACACTGAAGCTTTCTTT.

The chain carries TRBV7-6 and TRBJ2-3; 9 bases agree with TRBD2. V lost 4 bases to trimming and J lost 5 bases; unmatched junction nucleotides: 10. CDR1 is SGHVS, CDR2 FNYEAQ, per germline. The CDR3 consists of 16 residues. CDR3 in amino acids: CASSWWGREGEDTQYF. The CDR3 nucleotides are TGTGCCAGCAGCTGGTGGGGGCGGGAGGGTGAAGATACGCAGTATTTT. The entire variable domain, with the rest obtained from reference TRBV7-6 and TRBJ2-3, is as follows: GAGVSQSPRYKVTKRGQDVALRCDPISGHVSLYWYRQALGQGPEFLTYFNYEAQQDKSGLPNDRFSAERPEGSISTLTIQRTEQRDSAMYRCASSWWGREGEDTQYFGPGTRLTVL.

The V gene is TRBV6-1, the J gene TRBJ2-7; 9 bases match TRBD1. The CDR3 loop spans 16 amino acids. V lost 4 bases, J lost 6 bases, and 13 bases stayed unmatched. Germline assignment: CDR1 MNHNS and CDR2 SASEGT. Here the CDR3 reads CASSAAGQGQSREQYF. As DNA, the CDR3 is TGTGCCAGCAGTGCTGCTGGACAGGGGCAATCCCGCGAGCAGTACTTC.

This clone was seen more than once but under ten times. The rearrangement joins TRBV10-3 to TRBJ2-5; 14 bases fit TRBD2. V dropped 2 bases and J dropped 4; count of bases not matched to a gene: 0. CDR1 is ENHRY and CDR2 is SYGVKD in the germline V gene. The CDR3 sequence is 15 residues long. The CDR3 sequence: CAISEGLAGGETQYF. The CDR3 DNA reads TGTGCCATCAGTGAGGGACTAGCGGGAGGAGAGACCCAGTACTTC.

This clone was recorded once. This chain uses TRBV6-5 with TRBJ2-7, with D perhaps TRBD1 (6 bases). From germline, CDR1 is MNHEY and CDR2 SVGAGI. V was cut by 4 bases and J by 6 bases, with 10 bases left in between. This CDR3 has 12 residues. CDR3 loop: CASSSDRSEQYF. CDR3 nucleotide sequence: TGTGCCAGCAGTTCCGACAGGAGCGAGCAGTACTTC.

This chain links TRBV5-4 with TRBJ2-1; maybe TRBD1 (6 bases). V was cut by 3 bases and J by 10 bases, with 17 bases left in between. The CDR3 totals 14 residues. Per germline, CDR1 SGHNT and CDR2 YYREEE (reference sequence). The chain's CDR3 is CASSSSQGSGEQFF. In DNA form, the CDR3 reads TGTGCCAGCAGCTCATCTCAGGGGTCGGGCGAGCAGTTCTTC.

This chain connects TRBV18 to TRBJ2-7, with a possible D match to TRBD2 (6 bases). Trimming took 0 bases from V and 6 from J, leaving 15 bases between them. Germline assignment: CDR1 KGHSH and CDR2 LQKENI. The CDR3 covers 15 residues. DNA for the CDR3: TGTGCCAGCTCACCACCTAGAGCGGGCGCAACCGAGCAGTACTTC. As protein: CASSPPRAGATEQYF. The complete variable domain, with remaining parts taken from reference TRBV18 and TRBJ2-7, reads NAGVMQNPRHLVRRRGQEARLRCSPMKGHSHVYWYRQLPEEGLKFMVYLQKENIIDESGMPKERFSAEFPKEGPSILRIQQVVRGDSAAYFCASSPPRAGATEQYFGPGTRLTVT.

V is TRBV6-5 and J is TRBJ1-2, with TRBD1 as a possible D gene (5 bases). CDR3 length: 14 amino acids. The V gene lost 2 bases and the J gene lost 8 bases, with 15 bases spanning the gap. CDR1 and CDR2 from the germline V gene are MNHEY and SVGAGI. The CDR3 region has the DNA TGTGCCAGCAGTTACGACCCCAGGGTCGAAGGCTACACCTTC. This codes for CASSYDPRVEGYTF.

The V gene is TRBV11-2, the J gene TRBJ2-2; D is perhaps TRBD2 (5 bases). Germline V gene lookup returns CDR1 SGHAT and CDR2 FQNNGV. V lost 2 bases and J 1 base, leaving 8 bases between the germline ends. CDR3 length equals 15 residues. CDR3 sequence: CASSLSGGNTGELFF. The CDR3 nucleotides read TGTGCCAGCAGCTTATCCGGAGGGAACACCGGGGAGCTGTTTTTT.

The CDR3 DNA follows: TGTGCCAGCAGCGTGCGCCCTGAGGCCTCTGGGGCCAACGTCCTGACTTTC. Protein product: CASSVRPEASGANVLTF. V gene TRBV9 combines with J gene TRBJ2-6; the D is unclear. V was pared by 2 bases and J by 0 bases, with 12 bases between. The CDR3 has 17 amino acids. Germline V CDR1 and CDR2: SGDLS, YYNGEE.

The chain uses TRBV27 and TRBJ1-1; TRBD1 is a possible D gene (5 bases). The CDR3 sequence is 13 residues long. The germline gives CDR1 MNHEY, CDR2 SMNVEV (reference sequence). Trimming stripped 3 bases from V and 5 bases from J, with 10 bases between. CDR3 in amino acids: CASSFSRDTEAFF. In DNA, the CDR3 is TGTGCCAGCAGTTTTAGCAGGGATACTGAAGCTTTCTTT.

This clone was counted ten times or more. This sample also contains other DNA sequences that code for the same CDR3. CDR3 DNA sequence: TGTGCCAGCAGTGACAGGGGAGCTTTCTTT. The encoded protein is CASSDRGAFF. The chain has TRBV6-1 and TRBJ1-1; tentatively, D is TRBD1 (6 bases). The germline V gene has CDR1 MNHNS and CDR2 SASEGT. V was pared by 3 bases and J by 10 bases, with 6 bases between. The CDR3 is 10 residues long.

The chain has TRBV10-1 and TRBJ2-7; D may be TRBD1 (6 bases). The V end lost 9 bases, the J end lost 5 bases, and 14 bases lay between the germline ends. This CDR3 has 12 amino acids. From germline, CDR1 is WNHNN and CDR2 SYGVQD (reference sequence). The CDR3 sequence: CARRGRGNEQYF. The DNA for the CDR3 is TGCGCCAGAAGAGGTAGGGGGAACGAGCAGTACTTC.

The chain has TRBV30 and TRBJ1-1; the D is unclear. V lost 2 bases, J lost 4 bases, and 5 bases lay in between. The CDR3 contains 11 residues. Germline lookup yields CDR1 GTSNPN and CDR2 SVGIG (reference sequence). The CDR3 loop is CAWSPFTEAFF. As DNA, the CDR3 is TGTGCCTGGAGTCCGTTCACTGAAGCTTTCTTT.

This clone was seen once. The chain employs TRBV5-1 and TRBJ2-2; 9 bases are shared with TRBD1. The CDR3 has 14 residues. From germline, CDR1 is SGHRS and CDR2 YFSETQ. The trim removed 9 bases at V and 1 base at J, leaving 4 bases unmatched. This CDR3 reads CATKDRGNTGELFF. In nucleotides, the CDR3 is TGCGCCACTAAGGACAGGGGGAACACCGGGGAGCTGTTTTTT.

Only a few counts were recorded for this clone. V and J are TRBV24-1 and TRBJ1-1, with D tentatively TRBD1 (6 bases). Trimming pared 5 bases from V and 4 bases from J, leaving 16 bases between. Germline assignment: CDR1 KGHDR and CDR2 SFDVKD. CDR3 length: 15 amino acids. CDR3 nucleotides: TGTGCCACCAGTGGTTCACAGGGACGCGGCACTGAAGCTTTCTTT. Residues: CATSGSQGRGTEAFF.

The chain combines TRBV29-1 with TRBJ2-7; 9 positions agree with TRBD1. This CDR3 contains 12 residues. J gave up 3 bases and V 7 bases, and 4 bases lay outside the gene matches. Per germline, CDR1 SQVTM and CDR2 ANQGSEA. The CDR3 here is CSARGQGYEQYF. DNA for the CDR3: TGCAGCGCCAGGGGACAGGGCTACGAGCAGTACTTC.

This chain links TRBV6-5 with TRBJ1-2, with TRBD1 matching over 8 bases. The V and J ends lost 4 bases and 4 bases, in that order; junction bases with no gene match: 5. The CDR3 consists of 14 residues. CDR1 is MNHEY and CDR2 is SVGAGI in the germline V gene. The CDR3 sequence: CASSWTGFAYGYTF. CDR3 DNA sequence: TGTGCCAGCAGTTGGACAGGGTTTGCCTATGGCTACACCTTC.

This chain uses TRBV7-6 with TRBJ1-1; 7 bases match TRBD1. V shed 6 bases, J shed 2 bases, and the junction held 12 bases outside the gene matches. CDR3 length: 16 residues. Germline CDR1 and CDR2: SGHVS and FNYEAQ. The DNA of the CDR3 is TGTGCCAGCAGTCATATACCGGGGACAGCCAACACTGAAGCTTTCTTT. Its protein product is CASSHIPGTANTEAFF.

The chain links TRBV15 to TRBJ2-7, with TRBD2 identical over 9 bases. The CDR3 totals 19 residues. CDR1 and CDR2 (germline): LNHNV, YYDKDF (reference sequence). V lost 3 bases and J lost 4; bases outside the gene matches: 19. The chain's CDR3 is CATSRFTVGRASGKYEQYF. CDR3 DNA: TGTGCCACCAGCAGGTTCACCGTGGGCCGGGCTAGCGGGAAATACGAGCAGTACTTC.

The chain has TRBV24-1 and TRBJ1-1, with 7 bases fitting TRBD1. V trimming: 4 bases; J trimming: 1 base; junction bases outside the gene matches: 11. Germline V CDR1 and CDR2: KGHDR, SFDVKD. This CDR3 is built from 17 residues. The CDR3 reads CATSESPGQATNTEAFF. CDR3 nucleotides: TGTGCCACCAGTGAGTCCCCAGGACAGGCGACGAACACTGAAGCTTTCTTT.

V gene TRBV6-1 combines with J gene TRBJ2-2; 9 bases are a match to TRBD1. Germline trimming cut 2 bases from V and 4 bases from J; bases unmatched to any gene: 5. Germline CDR1 MNHNS, CDR2 SASEGT. The CDR3 length is 16 residues. DNA for the CDR3: TGTGCCAGCAGTGAAAGGACAGGGGCAACCACCGGGGAGCTGTTTTTT. It specifies CASSERTGATTGELFF.

This clone was detected a few times. The genes are TRBV5-1 and TRBJ1-4, with D maybe TRBD1 (6 bases). The length of the CDR3 is 16 residues. Deletions cut 2 bases from V and 5 bases from J, with 16 bases between. Germline values: CDR1 SGHRS, CDR2 YFSETQ. The CDR3 DNA follows: TGCGCCAGCAGCTTTACAGGGTCTTCGAGGAATGAAAAACTGTTTTTT. Translated, it gives CASSFTGSSRNEKLFF.

The chain has TRBV6-1 and TRBJ1-5; a possible D gene is TRBD1 (5 bases). This CDR3 has 16 residues. V was cut by 2 bases and J by 7 bases, with 18 bases left in between. Germline V gene sequence: CDR1 MNHNS, CDR2 SASEGT. This CDR3 reads CASSEQGPFGGQPQHF. Written as DNA, the CDR3 is TGTGCCAGCAGTGAACAGGGTCCATTTGGAGGGCAGCCCCAGCATTTT.